The 8 T cell receptor beta chains below all came from one sample that was sequenced in a study of T-cell reconstitution after alpha-beta-depleted transplantation in children. The library targeted TCRbeta and was prepared with unique molecular identifiers. A single record per CDR3 protein comes from TCRdb applying MiXCR to the PCR reads. This table holds hundreds of thousands of distinct CDR3 sequences, less than 15% found once. The sample in question was PBMCs, obtained before TCRalphabeta/CD19-depleted stem cell transplant. These receptors originate from a girl aged 2-10 years with congenital amegakaryocytic thrombocytopenia, due to receive a stem cell transplant.

In this sample, this clonotype turned up many times. V and J are TRBV5-1 and TRBJ2-3, with 8 nucleotides matching TRBD1. The ends lost 4 bases at V and 1 base at J; junction bases unmatched: 14. CDR3 length: 18 amino acids. CDR1 is SGHRS and CDR2 is YFSETQ in the germline V gene. The chain's CDR3 is CASSPNSHTGGRTDTQYF. DNA of the CDR3: TGCGCCAGCAGCCCCAACTCTCACACAGGGGGACGCACAGATACGCAGTATTTT. Full variable domain (outside the CDR3, taken from reference TRBV5-1 and TRBJ2-3): KAGVTQTPRYLIKTRGQQVTLSCSPISGHRSVSWYQQTPGQGLQFLFEYFSETQRNKGNFPGRFSGRQFSNSRSEMNVSTLELGDSALYLCASSPNSHTGGRTDTQYFGPGTRLTVL.

This clonotype showed up just a few times. V usage is TRBV29-1 and J usage is TRBJ2-5; 7 bases match TRBD2. This CDR3 contains 13 residues. J was trimmed by 5 bases and V by 4 bases; bases with no gene match: 7. The germline V gene encodes CDR1 SQVTM and CDR2 ANQGSEA. The CDR3: CSVGPSGGETQYF. In DNA form, the CDR3 reads TGCAGCGTTGGCCCCTCGGGAGGCGAGACCCAGTACTTC.

This clonotype was detected ten times or more. The V gene is TRBV20-1, the J gene TRBJ2-7, with no clear D. V lost 0 bases and J lost 2, with 14 bases in between. The germline gives CDR1 DFQATT, CDR2 SNEGSKA (reference sequence). The CDR3 length is 15 residues. DNA of the CDR3: TGCAGTGCTAGAGAATCTAGATACAAAACCTACGAGCAGTACTTC. It specifies CSARESRYKTYEQYF.

This clonotype has ten or more counts. The chain is built from TRBV20-1 and TRBJ1-6; D is undetermined. The germline CDR1 and CDR2 sequences are DFQATT and SNEGSKA (reference sequence). CDR3 size: 14 residues. V was clipped by 0 bases and J by 8 bases, with 11 bases between them. In nucleotides, the CDR3 is TGCAGTGCTAGAGATCGGACCCCTTATTCACCCCTCCACTTT. It is translated as CSARDRTPYSPLHF.

This clonotype was seen more than once but under ten times. The chain recombines TRBV12-3 or TRBV12-4 with TRBJ1-2; 7 bases are shared with TRBD1. V was clipped by 7 bases and J by 4 bases; unmatched bases: 15. The CDR3 contains 16 residues. CDR3 sequence: CASTSTGRRVGYGYTF. CDR3 sequence (DNA): TGTGCCAGCACCTCGACAGGGAGGCGTGTCGGCTATGGCTACACCTTC.

In its sample, this clonotype was seen many times. V usage is TRBV6-5 and J usage is TRBJ1-6; D remains unclear. The V end lost 0 bases, the J end lost 6 bases, and 15 bases lay between the germline ends. This CDR3 has 17 amino acids. Looked up from germline, CDR1 is MNHEY and CDR2 is SVGAGI. The CDR3 DNA reads TGTGCCAGCAGTTACTCGATCGAAGTTGGCGGTAATTCACCCCTCCACTTT. Residues: CASSYSIEVGGNSPLHF.

This clonotype was recorded at least ten times. The CDR3 sequence: CASSVSGRAVTGELFF. The CDR3 region has the DNA TGTGCCAGCAGTGTTAGCGGGAGGGCCGTCACCGGGGAGCTGTTTTTT. The J gene is TRBJ2-2, the V gene TRBV28; TRBD2 matches at 11 bases. Germline V gives CDR1 MDHEN, CDR2 SYDVKM. V gave up 5 bases and J gave up 4 bases; unmatched junction bases: 6. This CDR3 has 16 residues.

This clonotype was found many times. The chain links TRBV15 to TRBJ2-1; either TRBD1 or TRBD2 may supply D (5 bases each). The germline V gene has CDR1 LNHNV and CDR2 YYDKDF (reference sequence). Trimming stripped 3 bases from V and 3 bases from J, with 18 bases between. The CDR3 has 17 residues. The CDR3 nucleotides read TGTGCCACCAGCAGGGTAGGGGAGACAGTTTACTACAATGAGCAGTTCTTC. It is translated as CATSRVGETVYYNEQFF.